What follows describes a single T cell receptor beta chain. What it binds is unknown. From germline, CDR1 is MDHEN and CDR2 SYDVKM. The CDR3 extends over 14 amino acids. This sample stems from a study of post-analysis software for immune sequencing data. Overall study context: Progressive-relapsing, secondary progressive and relapsing-remitting multiple sclerosis were among the disease courses included. General study findings and limits: The normalized Chao1 diversity of multiple sclerosis patients was significantly lower than that of controls. Comparison of patients with controls showed 5 or 6 TRBV segments more frequent in patients, TRBV5-6, TRBV5-1 and TRBV20-1 among them.

TCR beta cDNA libraries had unique molecular identifiers. cDNA molecules numbering some 500,000 came from approximately 1 to 10 million T cells. TCRdb fed the PCR reads into MiXCR, producing one record per CDR3 protein. Altogether hundreds of thousands of distinct CDR3 sequences are present, 30% being singletons, with the ten largest covering 0.55% to 0.65%. V is TRBV28 and J is TRBJ2-5; no reliable D call. Near its end, the DNA agrees better with TRBJ2-7, so the J call may be wrong. Material: blood. The sequence came from a girl aged 5 to 17 with multiple sclerosis. The CDR3 protein is CASSLGTATGEQYF. In DNA form, the CDR3 reads TGTGCCAGCAGTTTGGGCACTGCAACCGGCGAGCAGTACTTC.